One sample yielded the 12 T cell receptor beta chains listed below, sequenced in a study of cytomegalovirus exposure and HLA in healthy donors. Both 60 Vbeta primers and 13 Jbeta primers went into the PCR. Data came from immunoSEQ multiplex PCR; TCRdb stores just in-frame clones and leaves some out. The profile shows 150,000 to 250,000 clones, 65% to 90% of them singletons. The sample comprised PBMCs. The receptor set was obtained from a woman in her fifties or sixties in good health and CMV-seronegative.

The genes are TRBV20-1 and TRBJ2-7; no definite D call. The V gene's germline CDR1 is DFQATT and CDR2 SNEGSKA (reference sequence). The CDR3 spans 11 residues. Trimming removed 1 base at V and 2 bases at J, with 3 bases between. Written as DNA, the CDR3 is TGCAGTGCTAGAGCTGCCTACGAGCAGTACTTC. Translated, it gives CSARAAYEQYF.

The genes are TRBV28 and TRBJ1-6; D remains ambiguous. Trimming left V 4 bases short and J 10 bases short, with 11 bases between. The CDR3 spans 13 residues. Germline CDR1 is MDHEN and CDR2 is SYDVKM. CDR3 sequence: CASSSPPQSPLHF. Written as DNA, the CDR3 is TGTGCCAGCAGTTCTCCTCCCCAGTCACCCCTCCACTTT.

V gene TRBV27 combines with J gene TRBJ2-3, with TRBD2 identical over 13 bases. Germline values: CDR1 MNHEY, CDR2 SMNVEV (reference sequence). The CDR3 spans 16 residues. V was pared by 5 bases and J by 1 base, with 3 bases of the junction left unmatched. In DNA, the CDR3 is TGTGCCAGCAGTCCGGGACTAGCGGGGCGCACAGATACGCAGTATTTT. Protein product: CASSPGLAGRTDTQYF.

The chain recombines TRBV11-2 with TRBJ2-7, with 8 bases matching TRBD1. The trim removed 5 bases at V and 2 bases at J, leaving 8 bases unmatched. The CDR3 runs to 15 residues. The germline CDR1 and CDR2 sequences are SGHAT and FQNNGV. CDR3 in amino acids: CASSLRDRTPYEQYF. CDR3 nucleotides: TGTGCCAGCAGCCTCCGGGACAGGACCCCCTACGAGCAGTACTTC.

The chain uses TRBV2 and TRBJ2-2; 9 bases are shared with TRBD1. Germline assignment: CDR1 SNHLY and CDR2 FYNNEI. The junction had 11 bases not matched to a gene; V was cut back by 7 bases and J by 5 bases. The CDR3 spans 16 residues. The CDR3 sequence is CASKPGTGRGTGELFF. In DNA form, the CDR3 reads TGTGCCAGCAAACCCGGGACAGGGCGAGGAACCGGGGAGCTGTTTTTT.

The chain links TRBV6-5 to TRBJ2-7; tentatively, D is TRBD2 (6 bases). The germline V and J ends were trimmed by 7 bases and 3 bases, with 16 bases remaining between them. Germline CDR1 reads MNHEY; CDR2 reads SVGAGI. The CDR3 contains 14 residues. This CDR3 reads CASTLSSSGYEQYF. CDR3 bases: TGTGCCAGCACCCTTAGTAGTAGCGGCTACGAGCAGTACTTC.

The rearrangement uses TRBV2 and TRBJ1-2, with 7 bases fitting TRBD1. CDR1 and CDR2 (germline): SNHLY, FYNNEI. V lost 7 bases to trimming and J lost 4 bases; unmatched junction nucleotides: 9. This CDR3 comprises 14 residues. CDR3 in DNA: TGTGCCAGCATGAACCAGGGACAGTTCTATGGCTACACCTTC. Its protein is CASMNQGQFYGYTF.

V and J are TRBV27 and TRBJ1-1; D possibly corresponds to TRBD1 (6 bases). Germline loops: CDR1 MNHEY, CDR2 SMNVEV (reference sequence). V shed 5 bases and J shed 0 bases, with 13 bases lying between them. This CDR3 is built from 15 residues. The CDR3 DNA sequence: TGTGCCAGCAGTCTAGGGAGGGACATGAACACTGAAGCTTTCTTT. It codes for CASSLGRDMNTEAFF.

This clone was found a few times. The chain uses TRBV9 and TRBJ1-2; 11 nucleotides match TRBD1. CDR1 and CDR2 from the germline V gene are SGDLS and YYNGEE. V lost 3 bases to trimming and J lost 8 bases; unmatched junction nucleotides: 9. The CDR3 runs to 15 residues. The CDR3 reads CASSGQDRGRVGYTF. The CDR3 region has the DNA TGTGCCAGCAGCGGACAGGACAGGGGGCGTGTGGGCTACACCTTC. Full variable domain (outside the CDR3, taken from reference TRBV9 and TRBJ1-2): DSGVTQTPKHLITATGQRVTLRCSPRSGDLSVYWYQQSLDQGLQFLIQYYNGEERAKGNILERFSAQQFPDLHSELNLSSLELGDSALYFCASSGQDRGRVGYTFGSGTRLTVV.

This clone was counted only a few times. The rearrangement joins TRBV4-1 to TRBJ2-2; no clear D gene. V lost 3 bases and J 6 bases, leaving 14 bases between the germline ends. The germline V gene encodes CDR1 MGHRA and CDR2 YSYEKL. CDR3 size: 15 residues. The CDR3 protein is CASSHNPGDAGELFF. CDR3 DNA: TGCGCCAGCAGCCACAACCCCGGAGACGCCGGGGAGCTGTTTTTT.

The V and J genes are TRBV18 and TRBJ2-3, with a tentative D call TRBD1 (6 bases). Trimming pared 2 bases from V and 0 bases from J, leaving 12 bases between. The CDR3 loop spans 16 amino acids. The V gene's germline CDR1 is KGHSH and CDR2 LQKENI. The CDR3 DNA reads as TGTGCCAGCTCACCAGGGCAGGGGCCCAGCACAGATACGCAGTATTTT. It specifies CASSPGQGPSTDTQYF.

The CDR3 DNA reads TGTGCCAGCAGTCACCTGGGCGTTTACGAGCAGTACTTC. Translation gives CASSHLGVYEQYF. The chain links TRBV6-6 to TRBJ2-7; D uncertain. Trimming removed 5 bases from V and 4 bases from J, with 12 bases in between. The CDR3 loop spans 13 amino acids. CDR1 is MNHNY and CDR2 is SVGAGI in the germline V gene (reference sequence).